Below, one T cell receptor beta chain is given with its context. During its preparation, the TCRbeta library received unique molecular identifiers. MiXCR, run by TCRdb on the PCR reads, gives a single entry per CDR3 protein. The table includes over 300,000 distinct CDR3 sequences, approximately 10% detected once. These data belong to a study of T-cell reconstitution after alpha-beta-depleted transplantation in children. The length of the CDR3 is 10 residues. V lost 6 bases and J lost 9, with 9 bases in between. Sequenced material: PBMCs from the stem cell graft donor, taken from the stem cell graft. The chain has TRBV12-3 or TRBV12-4 and TRBJ2-7; no clear D. The sequence derives from a human donor who donated a stem cell graft to a child with acute lymphoblastic leukemia. The DNA of the CDR3 is TGTGCCAGCAGCCCCACCGGGCAGTACTTC. The encoded protein is CASSPTGQYF.